This T cell receptor (beta chain) was sequenced in a study of Ad26.COV2.S vaccination and SARS-CoV-2 variants. Points on this clone: Its antigen is unknown.

V was shortened by 4 bases and J by 8 bases, with 12 bases between the two germline ends. There are 13 residues in the CDR3. Germline values: CDR1 MDHEN, CDR2 SYDVKM. Study-level results: Higher spike-specific TCR breadth was found in vaccine recipients than in placebo recipients. Similar non-spike TCR breadth was seen in vaccine and placebo recipients. Overall T cell responses may have been underestimated by the analyses of TCR breadth and depth. The authors reported substantial breadth in spike-specific CD8+ and CD4+ T cell responses after vaccination.

Here immunoSEQ multiplex PCR was the method, and the copy in TCRdb shows in-frame clones only, minus some. The sample has 97,000 or so clones; roughly 80% are singletons. The sample consisted of peripheral blood, taken after recovery from COVID-19. This chain links TRBV28 with TRBJ2-1, with a possible D match to TRBD2 (5 bases). The sequence came from a human donor who had recovered from COVID-19. CDR3 in DNA: TGTGCCAGCAGTTCAAGACTCGGGGATGAGCAGTTCTTC. It yields the protein CASSSRLGDEQFF.